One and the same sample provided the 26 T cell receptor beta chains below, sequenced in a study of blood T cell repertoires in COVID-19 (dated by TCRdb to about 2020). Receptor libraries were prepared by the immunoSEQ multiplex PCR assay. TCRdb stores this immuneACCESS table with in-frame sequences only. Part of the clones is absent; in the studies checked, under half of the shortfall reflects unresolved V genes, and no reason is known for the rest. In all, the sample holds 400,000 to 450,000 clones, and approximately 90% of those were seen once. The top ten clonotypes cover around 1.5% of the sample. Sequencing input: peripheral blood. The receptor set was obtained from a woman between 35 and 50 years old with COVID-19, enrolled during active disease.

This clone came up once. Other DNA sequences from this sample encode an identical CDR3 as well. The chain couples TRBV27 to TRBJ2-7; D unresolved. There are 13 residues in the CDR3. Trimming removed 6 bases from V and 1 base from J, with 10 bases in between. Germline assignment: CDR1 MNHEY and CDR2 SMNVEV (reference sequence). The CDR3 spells CASSPGLSYEQYF. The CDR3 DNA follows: TGTGCCAGCAGCCCCGGGTTATCCTACGAGCAGTACTTC.

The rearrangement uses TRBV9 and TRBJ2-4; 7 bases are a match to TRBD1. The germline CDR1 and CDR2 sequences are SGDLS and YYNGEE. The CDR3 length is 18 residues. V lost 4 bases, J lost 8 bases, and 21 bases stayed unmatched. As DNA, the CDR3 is TGTGCCAGCAGCCCCTTCTCAACGACAGGGTCCTTAAAGGACATTCAGTACTTC. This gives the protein CASSPFSTTGSLKDIQYF.

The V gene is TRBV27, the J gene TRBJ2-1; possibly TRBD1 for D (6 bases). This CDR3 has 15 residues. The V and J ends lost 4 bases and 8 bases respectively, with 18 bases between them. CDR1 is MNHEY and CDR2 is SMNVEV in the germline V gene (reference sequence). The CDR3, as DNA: TGTGCCAGCAGTTACGGACAGCTGAGAGGGGATGAGCAGTTCTTC. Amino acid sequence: CASSYGQLRGDEQFF.

CDR3 loop: CASSIDRVVTQHF. CDR3 sequence (DNA): TGTGCCAGTAGTATAGACAGGGTTGTAACCCAGCATTTT. This chain links TRBV19 with TRBJ1-5; tentative D call: TRBD1 (5 bases). The germline gives CDR1 LNHDA, CDR2 SQIVND (reference sequence). CDR3 length: 13 residues. Deletions cut 0 bases from V and 11 bases from J, with 11 bases between.

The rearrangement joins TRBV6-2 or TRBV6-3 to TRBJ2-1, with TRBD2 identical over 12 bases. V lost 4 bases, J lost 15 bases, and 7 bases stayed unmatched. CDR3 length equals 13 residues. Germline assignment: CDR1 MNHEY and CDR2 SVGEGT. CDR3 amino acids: CASSSRTSGVLFF. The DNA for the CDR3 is TGTGCCAGCAGTTCGAGGACTAGCGGGGTTCTGTTCTTC.

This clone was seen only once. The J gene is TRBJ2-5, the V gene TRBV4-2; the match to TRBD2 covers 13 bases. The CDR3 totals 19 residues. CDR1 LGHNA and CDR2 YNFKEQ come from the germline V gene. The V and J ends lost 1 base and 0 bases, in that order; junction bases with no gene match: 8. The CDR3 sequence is CASSQVTTSGGQYQETQYF. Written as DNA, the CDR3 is TGTGCCAGCAGCCAAGTTACGACTAGCGGGGGGCAGTACCAAGAGACCCAGTACTTC.

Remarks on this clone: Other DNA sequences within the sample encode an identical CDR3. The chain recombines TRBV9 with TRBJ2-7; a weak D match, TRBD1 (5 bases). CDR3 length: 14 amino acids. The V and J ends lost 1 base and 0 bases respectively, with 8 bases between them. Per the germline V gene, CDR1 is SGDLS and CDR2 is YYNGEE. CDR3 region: CASSVQGSSYEQYF. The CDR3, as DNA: TGTGCCAGCAGCGTACAGGGAAGCTCCTACGAGCAGTACTTC.

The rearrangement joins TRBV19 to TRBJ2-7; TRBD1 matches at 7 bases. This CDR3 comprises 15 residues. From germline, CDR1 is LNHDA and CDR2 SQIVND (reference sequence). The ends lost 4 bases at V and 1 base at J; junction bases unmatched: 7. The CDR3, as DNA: TGTGCCAGTAGTAACACCGGACAGGCGTCCTACGAGCAGTACTTC. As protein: CASSNTGQASYEQYF.

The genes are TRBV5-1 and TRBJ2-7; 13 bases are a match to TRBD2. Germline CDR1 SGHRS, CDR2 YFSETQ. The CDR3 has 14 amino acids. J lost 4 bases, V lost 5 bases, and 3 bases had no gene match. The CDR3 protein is CASRLTSGGYEQYF. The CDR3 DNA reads TGCGCCAGCAGGTTGACTAGCGGGGGGTACGAGCAGTACTTC. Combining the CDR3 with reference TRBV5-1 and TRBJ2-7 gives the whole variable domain KAGVTQTPRYLIKTRGQQVTLSCSPISGHRSVSWYQQTPGQGLQFLFEYFSETQRNKGNFPGRFSGRQFSNSRSEMNVSTLELGDSALYLCASRLTSGGYEQYFGPGTRLTVT.

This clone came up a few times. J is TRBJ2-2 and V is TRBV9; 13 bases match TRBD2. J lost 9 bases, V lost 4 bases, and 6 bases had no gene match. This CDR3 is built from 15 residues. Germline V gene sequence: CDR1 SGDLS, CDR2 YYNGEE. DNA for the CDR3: TGTGCCAGCAGCCACCGGACTAGCGGGAGAAGGGAGCTGTTTTTT. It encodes CASSHRTSGRRELFF.

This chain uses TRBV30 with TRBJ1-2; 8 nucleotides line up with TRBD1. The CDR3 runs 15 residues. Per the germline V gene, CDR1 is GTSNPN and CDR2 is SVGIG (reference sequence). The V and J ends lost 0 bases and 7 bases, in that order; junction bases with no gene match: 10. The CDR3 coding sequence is TGTGCCTGGAGTGTATCGGCAGGGGGCGCCTTTGGCTACACCTTC. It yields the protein CAWSVSAGGAFGYTF.

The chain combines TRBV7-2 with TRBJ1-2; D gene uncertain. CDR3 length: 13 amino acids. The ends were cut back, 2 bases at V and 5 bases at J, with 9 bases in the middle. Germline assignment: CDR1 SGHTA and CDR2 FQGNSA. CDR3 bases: TGTGCCAGCAGCTTACAAAGCGATTATGGCTACACCTTC. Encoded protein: CASSLQSDYGYTF.

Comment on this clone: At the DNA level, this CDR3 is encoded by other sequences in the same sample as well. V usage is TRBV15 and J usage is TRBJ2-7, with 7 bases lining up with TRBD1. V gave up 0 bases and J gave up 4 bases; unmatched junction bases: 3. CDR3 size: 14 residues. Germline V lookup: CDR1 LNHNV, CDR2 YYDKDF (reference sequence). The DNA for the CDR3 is TGTGCCACCAGCAGAGATCGACAGGGATACGAGCAGTACTTC. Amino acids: CATSRDRQGYEQYF.

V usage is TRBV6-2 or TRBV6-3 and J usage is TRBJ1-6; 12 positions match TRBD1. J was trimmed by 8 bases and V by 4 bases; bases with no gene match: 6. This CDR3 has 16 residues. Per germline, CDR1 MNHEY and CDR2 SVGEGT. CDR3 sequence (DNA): TGTGCCAGCAGTTTCTACCGGGACAGGGGGCATTCACCCCTCCACTTT. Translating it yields CASSFYRDRGHSPLHF.

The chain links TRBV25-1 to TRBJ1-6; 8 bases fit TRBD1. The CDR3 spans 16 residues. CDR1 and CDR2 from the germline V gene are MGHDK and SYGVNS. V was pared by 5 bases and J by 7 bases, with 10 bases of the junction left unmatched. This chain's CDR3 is CASSNPRTGRNSPLHF. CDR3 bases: TGTGCCAGCAGTAATCCCCGGACAGGGCGGAATTCACCCCTCCACTTT.

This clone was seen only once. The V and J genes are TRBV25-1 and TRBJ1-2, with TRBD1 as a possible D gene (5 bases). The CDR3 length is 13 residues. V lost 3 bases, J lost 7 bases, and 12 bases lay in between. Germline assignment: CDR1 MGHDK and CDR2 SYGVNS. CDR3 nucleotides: TGTGCCAGCAGTGATCCCGGGGGACTTGGCTACACCTTC. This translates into CASSDPGGLGYTF.

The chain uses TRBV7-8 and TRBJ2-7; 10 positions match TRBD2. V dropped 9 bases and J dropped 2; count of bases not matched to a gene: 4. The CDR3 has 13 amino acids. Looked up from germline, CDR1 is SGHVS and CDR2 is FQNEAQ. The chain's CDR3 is CASGLAATYEQYF. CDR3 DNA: TGTGCCAGTGGACTAGCGGCTACCTACGAGCAGTACTTC.

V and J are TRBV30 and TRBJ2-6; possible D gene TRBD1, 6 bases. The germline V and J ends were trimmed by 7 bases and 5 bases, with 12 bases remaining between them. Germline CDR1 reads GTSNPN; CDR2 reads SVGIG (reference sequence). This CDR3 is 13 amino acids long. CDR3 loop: CASWGPWANVLTF. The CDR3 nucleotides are TGTGCCTCCTGGGGGCCCTGGGCCAACGTCCTGACTTTC.

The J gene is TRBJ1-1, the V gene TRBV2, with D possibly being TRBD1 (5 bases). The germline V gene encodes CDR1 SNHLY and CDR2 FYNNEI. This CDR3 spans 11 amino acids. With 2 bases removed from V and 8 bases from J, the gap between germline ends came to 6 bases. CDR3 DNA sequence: TGTGCCAGCAGTGAACGGGGGGAAGCTTTCTTT. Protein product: CASSERGEAFF.

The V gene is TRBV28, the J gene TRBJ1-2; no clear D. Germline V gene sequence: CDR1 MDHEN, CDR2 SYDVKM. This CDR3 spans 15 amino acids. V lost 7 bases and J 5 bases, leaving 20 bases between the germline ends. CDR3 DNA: TGTGCCAGCACCCAACCTGGGAGATCGCCTTATGGCTACACCTTC. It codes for CASTQPGRSPYGYTF.

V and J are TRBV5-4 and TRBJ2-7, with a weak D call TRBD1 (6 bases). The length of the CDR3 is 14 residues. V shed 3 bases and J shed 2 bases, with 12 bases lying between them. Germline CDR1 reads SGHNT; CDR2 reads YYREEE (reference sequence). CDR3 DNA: TGTGCCAGCAGCTCCCGGACAGTTCCCTACGAGCAGTACTTC. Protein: CASSSRTVPYEQYF. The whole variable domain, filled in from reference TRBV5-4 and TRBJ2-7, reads ETGVTQSPTHLIKTRGQQVTLRCSSQSGHNTVSWYQQALGQGPQFIFQYYREEENGRGNFPPRFSGLQFPNYSSELNVNALELDDSALYLCASSSRTVPYEQYFGPGTRLTVT.

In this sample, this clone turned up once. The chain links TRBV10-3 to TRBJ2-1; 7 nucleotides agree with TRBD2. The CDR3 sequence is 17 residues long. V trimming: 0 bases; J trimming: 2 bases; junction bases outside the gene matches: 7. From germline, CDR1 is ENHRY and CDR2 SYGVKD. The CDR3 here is CAISESRREDTYNEQFF. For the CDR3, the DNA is TGTGCCATCAGTGAGTCGAGACGGGAGGATACCTACAATGAGCAGTTCTTC.

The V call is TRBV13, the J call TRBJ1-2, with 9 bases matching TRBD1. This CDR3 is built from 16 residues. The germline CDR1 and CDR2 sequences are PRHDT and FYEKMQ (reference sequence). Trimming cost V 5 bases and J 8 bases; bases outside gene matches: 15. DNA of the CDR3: TGTGCCAGCAGCACCCTCCCGCGGGACAGGGTACTCGGCTACACCTTC. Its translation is CASSTLPRDRVLGYTF. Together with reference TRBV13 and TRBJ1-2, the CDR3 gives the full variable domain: AAGVIQSPRHLIKEKRETATLKCYPIPRHDTVYWYQQGPGQDPQFLISFYEKMQSDKGSIPDRFSAQQFSDYHSELNMSSLELGDSALYFCASSTLPRDRVLGYTFGSGTRLTVV.

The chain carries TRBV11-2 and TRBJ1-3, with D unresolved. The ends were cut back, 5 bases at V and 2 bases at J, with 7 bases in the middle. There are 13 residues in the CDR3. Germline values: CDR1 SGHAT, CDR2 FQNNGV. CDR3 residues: CASSQATGNTIYF. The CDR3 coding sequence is TGTGCCAGCAGCCAAGCTACTGGAAACACCATATATTTT.

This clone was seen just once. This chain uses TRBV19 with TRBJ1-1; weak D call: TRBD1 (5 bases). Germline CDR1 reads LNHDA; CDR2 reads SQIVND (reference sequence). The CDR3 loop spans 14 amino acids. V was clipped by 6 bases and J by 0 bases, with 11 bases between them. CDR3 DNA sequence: TGTGCCAGTAGAGACAGAGCCATGAACACTGAAGCTTTCTTT. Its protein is CASRDRAMNTEAFF. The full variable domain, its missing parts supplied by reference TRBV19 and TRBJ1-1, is DGGITQSPKYLFRKEGQNVTLSCEQNLNHDAMYWYRQDPGQGLRLIYYSQIVNDFQKGDIAEGYSVSREKKESFPLTVTSAQKNPTAFYLCASRDRAMNTEAFFGQGTRLTVV.

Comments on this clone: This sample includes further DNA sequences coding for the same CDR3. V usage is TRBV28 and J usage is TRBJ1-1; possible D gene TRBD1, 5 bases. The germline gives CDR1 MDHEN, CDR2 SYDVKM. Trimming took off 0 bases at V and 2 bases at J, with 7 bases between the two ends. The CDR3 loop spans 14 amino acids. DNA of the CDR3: TGTGCCAGCAGTTTATGGGGGGGAAACACTGAAGCTTTCTTT. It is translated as CASSLWGGNTEAFF.